The next 29 T cell receptor beta chains were all read from a single sample in a study of identical twins. TCRdb analysed the 5' RACE reads with MiXCR anew, one entry per CDR3 protein. The table lists hundreds of thousands of distinct CDR3 sequences, 9% to 15% of them singletons. The sample was also reused in another study, on yellow fever vaccine responses in identical twins.

Specimen: PBMCs. The source of these receptors is a woman aged 18-30 years in good health.

This sequence joins TRBV10-3 and TRBJ1-5, with D possibly TRBD1 on 5 matching bases. This CDR3 spans 15 amino acids. Per germline, CDR1 ENHRY and CDR2 SYGVKD. Between the trimmed V and J ends, which lost 0 bases and 2 bases, there was a span of 8 bases. The CDR3 sequence is CAISESPGGNQPQHF. As DNA, the CDR3 is TGTGCCATCAGTGAGTCGCCGGGGGGCAATCAGCCCCAGCATTTT.

This CDR3 is CASSEGLAAYEQYF. The DNA of the CDR3 is TGTGCCAGCAGTGAAGGACTAGCGGCCTACGAGCAGTACTTC. J is TRBJ2-7 and V is TRBV2; 9 bases agree with TRBD2. CDR3 length: 14 amino acids. The trim removed 1 base at V and 2 bases at J, leaving 0 bases unmatched. The germline V gene has CDR1 SNHLY and CDR2 FYNNEI.

The CDR3 reads CASSKNLNTEAFF. CDR3 nucleotide sequence: TGCGCCAGCAGCAAAAACCTGAACACTGAAGCTTTCTTT. V gene TRBV5-1 combines with J gene TRBJ1-1; D is uncertain. The CDR3 is 13 residues long. The germline CDR1 and CDR2 sequences are SGHRS and YFSETQ. V was pared by 4 bases and J by 0 bases, with 7 bases between. The entire variable domain, with the rest obtained from reference TRBV5-1 and TRBJ1-1, is as follows: KAGVTQTPRYLIKTRGQQVTLSCSPISGHRSVSWYQQTPGQGLQFLFEYFSETQRNKGNFPGRFSGRQFSNSRSEMNVSTLELGDSALYLCASSKNLNTEAFFGQGTRLTVV.

V is TRBV3-1 and J is TRBJ2-7, with 11 bases identical to TRBD2. J was trimmed by 7 bases and V by 0 bases; bases with no gene match: 5. Per germline, CDR1 LGHDT and CDR2 YNNKEL (reference sequence). There are 15 residues in the CDR3. CDR3 nucleotide sequence: TGTGCCAGCAGCCAAGAAACTAGCGGGAGAGAGGAGCAGTACTTC. Amino acids: CASSQETSGREEQYF.

This sequence joins TRBV29-1 and TRBJ2-7; TRBD2 might be the D (6 bases). The CDR3 has 13 residues. Germline CDR1 reads SQVTM; CDR2 reads ANQGSEA. Trimming stripped 5 bases from V and 4 bases from J, with 15 bases between. The CDR3 reads CSVFGGTAYEQYF. CDR3 nucleotides: TGCAGCGTTTTTGGCGGGACGGCGTACGAGCAGTACTTC.

The chain is built from TRBV10-3 and TRBJ1-2; 11 bases are a match to TRBD1. This CDR3 has 14 residues. CDR1 is ENHRY, CDR2 SYGVKD, per germline. Germline trimming cut 10 bases from V and 8 bases from J; bases unmatched to any gene: 12. DNA of the CDR3: TGTGCCACCGGACAGGGGGCTCTTGAGAGAGGCTACACCTTC. As protein: CATGQGALERGYTF.

This clonotype was recorded many times. The chain is built from TRBV15 and TRBJ1-6; 8 positions agree with TRBD1. V lost 3 bases and J lost 9; bases outside the gene matches: 7. Germline CDR1 is LNHNV and CDR2 is YYDKDF (reference sequence). This CDR3 comprises 15 residues. CDR3 sequence reads: CATSSLSDRASPLHF. DNA of the CDR3: TGTGCCACCAGCAGCCTTTCGGACAGGGCTTCACCCCTCCACTTT.

The rearrangement uses TRBV29-1 and TRBJ2-1; D possibly corresponds to TRBD2 (7 bases). The CDR3 is made up of 12 amino acids. V lost 7 bases to trimming and J lost 5 bases, with 12 bases between them. Germline CDR1 SQVTM, CDR2 ANQGSEA. CDR3 nucleotides: TGCAGCGCTCAGGGGAGGGACAATGAGCAGTTCTTC. This encodes CSAQGRDNEQFF.

This clonotype was seen a few times. J is TRBJ2-3 and V is TRBV10-2; 14 positions agree with TRBD2. The ends lost 6 bases at V and 4 bases at J; junction bases unmatched: 9. This CDR3 has 17 amino acids. The germline CDR1 and CDR2 sequences are WSHSY and SAAADI. The CDR3 is CASSRLAGGLSSDTQYF. CDR3 bases: TGCGCCAGCAGCAGACTAGCGGGGGGGCTTAGTTCAGATACGCAGTATTTT.

This clonotype was observed at least ten times. The CDR3 region has the DNA TGTGCCAGCAGCTCTGGACACAACTACGAGCAGTACGTC. This translates into CASSSGHNYEQYV. The chain combines TRBV7-9 with TRBJ2-7, with D possibly being TRBD1 (5 bases). Per germline, CDR1 SEHNR and CDR2 FQNEAQ (reference sequence). The CDR3 is made up of 13 amino acids. V was clipped by 4 bases and J by 3 bases, with 10 bases between them.

This clonotype has more than one count but fewer than ten. The rearrangement joins TRBV6-2 or TRBV6-3 to TRBJ2-2, with D perhaps matching TRBD1 or TRBD2 (6 bases each). Trimming removed 6 bases at V and 3 bases at J, with 17 bases between. The germline gives CDR1 MNHEY, CDR2 SVGEGT. This CDR3 region has 16 residues. This chain's CDR3 is CASSLPGALDTGELFF. DNA for the CDR3: TGTGCCAGCAGCCTACCGGGGGCCCTGGACACCGGGGAGCTGTTTTTT.

The chain carries TRBV20-1 and TRBJ1-1, with D maybe TRBD1 (5 bases). Per the germline V gene, CDR1 is DFQATT and CDR2 is SNEGSKA (reference sequence). This CDR3 comprises 12 residues. The V gene lost 5 bases and the J gene lost 6 bases, with 13 bases spanning the gap. Here the CDR3 DNA reads TGCAGTGCTCTCAACGAGGGGTCTGAAGCTTTCTTT. Its protein is CSALNEGSEAFF.

The V gene is TRBV28, the J gene TRBJ2-7, with TRBD2 identical over 16 bases. CDR3 length: 17 residues. V shed 5 bases and J 2 bases; nucleotides not matched to a gene: 6. From germline, CDR1 is MDHEN and CDR2 SYDVKM. The DNA of the CDR3 is TGTGCCAGCAGTCCGGGACTAGCGGGAGGGCATGCCTACGAGCAGTACTTC. Translation: CASSPGLAGGHAYEQYF.

V is TRBV4-1 and J is TRBJ2-1; 12 positions match TRBD2. The junction had 9 bases not matched to a gene; V was cut back by 0 bases and J by 0 bases. Germline CDR1 and CDR2: MGHRA and YSYEKL. This CDR3 comprises 20 residues. The DNA of the CDR3 is TGCGCCAGCAGCCAAGATAGGGCTAGCGGGAGGGTGAGCTCCTACAATGAGCAGTTCTTC. The encoded protein is CASSQDRASGRVSSYNEQFF.

The V gene is TRBV14, the J gene TRBJ2-1, with D possibly being TRBD2 (5 bases). CDR3 length: 15 residues. V lost 3 bases and J 9 bases, leaving 18 bases between the germline ends. Germline V gene sequence: CDR1 SGHDN, CDR2 FVKESK. CDR3 amino acids: CASSHHGNLGGEQFF. For the CDR3, the DNA is TGTGCCAGCAGCCACCACGGGAATCTAGGTGGTGAGCAGTTCTTC.

V and J are TRBV11-3 and TRBJ2-1; D uncertain. From germline, CDR1 is SGHNT and CDR2 YENEEA. The CDR3 totals 15 residues. Trimming removed 4 bases at V and 1 base at J, with 11 bases between. DNA of the CDR3: TGTGCCAGCAGCTCAAGGGTTGGGTCCTACAATGAGCAGTTCTTC. Translated, it gives CASSSRVGSYNEQFF.

In this sample, this clonotype turned up many times. The CDR3 DNA reads as TGTGCCAGCAGTTTAGGACAGGGGGGCTCGAATGAGCAGTTCTTC. This translates into CASSLGQGGSNEQFF. V gene TRBV12-3 or TRBV12-4 combines with J gene TRBJ2-1; 9 nucleotides align to TRBD1. The length of the CDR3 is 15 residues. Trimming removed 1 base from V and 7 bases from J; junction bases left unmatched: 5.

The J gene is TRBJ2-5, the V gene TRBV20-1, with 7 bases lining up with TRBD2. Per germline, CDR1 DFQATT and CDR2 SNEGSKA (reference sequence). This CDR3 has 14 amino acids. The V segment lost 3 bases and the J segment 7 bases; nucleotides outside the gene matches: 11. This chain's CDR3 is CSASVGGYGGTQYF. CDR3 sequence (DNA): TGCAGTGCTAGCGTCGGGGGGTACGGAGGGACCCAGTACTTC.

This clonotype was observed a handful of times. This sequence joins TRBV9 and TRBJ2-5; 7 bases are shared with TRBD2. The CDR3 is 17 amino acids. Germline V lookup: CDR1 SGDLS, CDR2 YYNGEE. Unmatched junction bases numbered 10, after V lost 0 bases and J lost 2 bases. The CDR3 DNA reads as TGTGCCAGCAGCGTAGGGAGCGGGGCGACGGCTCAAGAGACCCAGTACTTC. Its translation: CASSVGSGATAQETQYF. Based on the CDR3 plus reference TRBV9 and TRBJ2-5, the full variable domain is DSGVTQTPKHLITATGQRVTLRCSPRSGDLSVYWYQQSLDQGLQFLIQYYNGEERAKGNILERFSAQQFPDLHSELNLSSLELGDSALYFCASSVGSGATAQETQYFGPGTRLLVL.

V usage is TRBV14 and J usage is TRBJ1-6, with unresolved D. In germline, CDR1 is SGHDN, CDR2 FVKESK. CDR3 length: 12 amino acids. Trimming stripped 5 bases from V and 11 bases from J, with 10 bases between. The CDR3 nucleotides are TGTGCCAGCAGCAACAATCCGCCACCCCTCCACTTT. This gives the protein CASSNNPPPLHF.

The V gene is TRBV25-1, the J gene TRBJ1-4; 9 nucleotides line up with TRBD1. Germline V gene sequence: CDR1 MGHDK, CDR2 SYGVNS. This CDR3 has 15 amino acids. Unmatched junction bases numbered 8, after V lost 4 bases and J lost 8 bases. The CDR3 loop reads CASSVSGTGREKLFF. The CDR3 DNA follows: TGTGCCAGCAGTGTTTCCGGGACAGGGAGAGAAAAACTGTTTTTT.

The rearrangement links TRBV2 to TRBJ1-6; D not certain. Germline CDR1 reads SNHLY; CDR2 reads FYNNEI. V was clipped by 4 bases and J by 6 bases, with 10 bases between them. The CDR3 covers 14 residues. The CDR3 bases are TGTGCCAGCAGTGGGTGGCCACTTAATTCACCCCTCCACTTT. As protein: CASSGWPLNSPLHF.

Many counts were recorded for this clonotype. CDR3 bases: TGTGCCAGCAGCGCCGACAGGATCCAAGAGACCCAGTACTTC. Translation gives CASSADRIQETQYF. The chain uses TRBV9 and TRBJ2-5, with a possible D match to TRBD1 (6 bases). V was trimmed by 3 bases and J by 1 base, leaving 10 bases between them. There are 14 residues in the CDR3. Germline V gives CDR1 SGDLS, CDR2 YYNGEE. Full variable domain (rest looked up from reference TRBV9 and TRBJ2-5): DSGVTQTPKHLITATGQRVTLRCSPRSGDLSVYWYQQSLDQGLQFLIQYYNGEERAKGNILERFSAQQFPDLHSELNLSSLELGDSALYFCASSADRIQETQYFGPGTRLLVL.

The chain combines TRBV14 with TRBJ2-3; TRBD2 aligns across 12 bases. Per the germline V gene, CDR1 is SGHDN and CDR2 is FVKESK. J lost 3 bases, V lost 5 bases, and 15 bases had no gene match. The length of the CDR3 is 19 residues. CDR3 nucleotides: TGTGCCAGCAGCAAGGGACCCAGACTAGCGGGAGTTTTGACAGATACGCAGTATTTT. It encodes CASSKGPRLAGVLTDTQYF.

The chain combines TRBV11-3 with TRBJ2-1, with D hard to call. Trimming pared 5 bases from V and 10 bases from J, leaving 18 bases between. The CDR3 loop spans 14 amino acids. CDR1 is SGHNT, CDR2 YENEEA, per germline. The CDR3 region is CASSPDRNYLEQFF. The CDR3 DNA is TGTGCCAGCAGCCCGGACCGGAACTATCTGGAGCAGTTCTTC.

The rearrangement links TRBV7-3 to TRBJ2-7, with 8 bases fitting TRBD2. The CDR3 is 16 amino acids. From germline, CDR1 is SGHTA and CDR2 FQGTGA. Trimming cost V 3 bases and J 2 bases; bases outside gene matches: 9. The CDR3 protein is CASSFDRGGRPYEQYF. CDR3 DNA sequence: TGTGCCAGCAGCTTTGACCGGGGGGGGCGGCCCTACGAGCAGTACTTC.

The chain carries TRBV20-1 and TRBJ1-6; 7 bases match TRBD1. This CDR3 has 14 amino acids. Looked up from germline, CDR1 is DFQATT and CDR2 is SNEGSKA (reference sequence). V lost 6 bases and J lost 5; bases outside the gene matches: 7. The CDR3 sequence: CSATPGTDNSPLHF. DNA for the CDR3: TGCAGTGCAACCCCTGGGACAGATAATTCACCCCTCCACTTT.

The chain is built from TRBV4-1 and TRBJ2-5, with a tentative D call TRBD2 (7 bases). Germline lookup yields CDR1 MGHRA and CDR2 YSYEKL. The CDR3 is made up of 16 amino acids. Trimming removed 0 bases at V and 5 bases at J, with 16 bases between. CDR3 nucleotides: TGCGCCAGCAGCCAAGATCGACGGGGGGCATGGGAGACCCAGTACTTC. Translating it yields CASSQDRRGAWETQYF.

The CDR3 DNA is TGTGCCAGCAGCCAGGACCCCAGGGTATTCGGCACCGGGGAGCTGTTTTTT. Residues: CASSQDPRVFGTGELFF. The V call is TRBV3-1, the J call TRBJ2-2, with D possibly matching TRBD1 (5 bases). Trimming removed 3 bases from V and 4 bases from J, with 18 bases in between. Germline V gene lookup returns CDR1 LGHDT and CDR2 YNNKEL (reference sequence). This CDR3 contains 17 residues. The complete variable domain, with remaining parts taken from reference TRBV3-1 and TRBJ2-2, reads DTAVSQTPKYLVTQMGNDKSIKCEQNLGHDTMYWYKQDSKKFLKIMFSYNNKELIINETVPNRFSPKSPDKAHLNLHINSLELGDSAVYFCASSQDPRVFGTGELFFGEGSRLTVL.